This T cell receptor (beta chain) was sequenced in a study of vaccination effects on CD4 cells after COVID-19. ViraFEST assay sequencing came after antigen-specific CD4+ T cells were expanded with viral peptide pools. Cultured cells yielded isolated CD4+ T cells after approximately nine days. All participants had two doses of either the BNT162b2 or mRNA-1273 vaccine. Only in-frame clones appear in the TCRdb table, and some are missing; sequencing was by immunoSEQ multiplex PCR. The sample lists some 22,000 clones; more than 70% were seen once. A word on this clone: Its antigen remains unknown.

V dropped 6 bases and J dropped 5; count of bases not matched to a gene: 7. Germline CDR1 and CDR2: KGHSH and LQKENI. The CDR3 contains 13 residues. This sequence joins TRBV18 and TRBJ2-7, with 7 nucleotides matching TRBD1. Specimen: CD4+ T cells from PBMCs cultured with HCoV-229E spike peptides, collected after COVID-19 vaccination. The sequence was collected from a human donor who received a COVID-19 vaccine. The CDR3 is CASSPRGTDEQYF. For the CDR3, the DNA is TGTGCCAGCTCTCCGAGGGGGACAGACGAGCAGTACTTC.